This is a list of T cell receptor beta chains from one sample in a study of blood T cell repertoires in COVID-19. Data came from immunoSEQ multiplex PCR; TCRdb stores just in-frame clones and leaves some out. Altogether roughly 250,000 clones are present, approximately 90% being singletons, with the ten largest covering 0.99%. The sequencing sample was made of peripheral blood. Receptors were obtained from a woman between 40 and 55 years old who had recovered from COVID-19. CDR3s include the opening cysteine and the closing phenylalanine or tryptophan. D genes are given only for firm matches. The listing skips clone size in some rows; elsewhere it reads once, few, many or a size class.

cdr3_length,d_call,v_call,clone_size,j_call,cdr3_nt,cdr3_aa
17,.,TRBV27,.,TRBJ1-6,TGTGCCAGCAGTTTACGGGGTACAGGGCCAGGGAATTCACCCCTCCACTTT,CASSLRGTGPGNSPLHF
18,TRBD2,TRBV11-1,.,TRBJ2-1,TGTGCCAGCAGCTTAGCGCTGGCTAGCGGGAGGTTATACAATGAGCAGTTCTTC,CASSLALASGRLYNEQFF
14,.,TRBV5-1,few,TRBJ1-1,TGCGCCAGCAGCATGGCCGGGATGGGCACTGAAGCTTTCTTT,CASSMAGMGTEAFF
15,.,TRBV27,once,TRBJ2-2,TGTGCCAGCAGTTTTCCGGGACACTACACCGGGGAGCTGTTTTTT,CASSFPGHYTGELFF
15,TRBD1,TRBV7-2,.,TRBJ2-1,TGTGCCAGCAGCTTAGTCGGGACAGCCAAAAATGAGCAGTTCTTC,CASSLVGTAKNEQFF
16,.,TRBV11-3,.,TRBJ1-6,TGTGCCAGCAGCCCGGGAGGGGCAGGAGGTATACCACCCCTCCACTTT,CASSPGGAGGIPPLHF
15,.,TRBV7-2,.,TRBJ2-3,TGTGCCAGCAGCTTAGTGGCCCGTTACACAGATACGCAGTATTTT,CASSLVARYTDTQYF
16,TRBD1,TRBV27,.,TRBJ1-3,TGTGCCAGCAGTCCGGCACAGGGGTTCTCTGGAAACACCATATATTTT,CASSPAQGFSGNTIYF
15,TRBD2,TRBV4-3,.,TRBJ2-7,TGCGCCAGCAGCCCCCTAGCGGGAGGGACCTACGAGCAGTACTTC,CASSPLAGGTYEQYF
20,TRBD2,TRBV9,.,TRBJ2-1,TGTGCCAGCAGCCCCCGAGAGGGACTAGCGGGGCGCCCCTCCTACAATGAGCAGTTCTTC,CASSPREGLAGRPSYNEQFF
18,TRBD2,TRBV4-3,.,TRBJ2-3,TGCGCCAGCAGCCAAGTGGTTCCGGGAGGGCGCGGCACAGATACGCAGTATTTT,CASSQVVPGGRGTDTQYF
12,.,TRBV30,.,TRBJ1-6,TGTGCCTGGCGTTCGGATAATTCACCCCTCCACTTT,CAWRSDNSPLHF
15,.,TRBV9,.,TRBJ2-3,TGTGCCAGCAGCGTTTCACTAGCTGGCACAGATACGCAGTATTTT,CASSVSLAGTDTQYF
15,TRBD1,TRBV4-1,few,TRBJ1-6,TGCGCCAGCAGCCCGGAAACAGGGGGGTTTTCACCCCTCCACTTT,CASSPETGGFSPLHF
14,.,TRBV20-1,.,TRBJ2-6,TGCAGTGCTAGTTCCCGGTCTGGGGCCAACGTCCTGACTTTC,CSASSRSGANVLTF
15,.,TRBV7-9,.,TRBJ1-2,TGTGCCAGCAGCTTAGGGGGACTAGCTAACTATGGCTACACCTTC,CASSLGGLANYGYTF
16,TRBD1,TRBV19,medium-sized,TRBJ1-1,TGTGCCAGTGGGGACAGGGGCCACGGCGGGAACACTGAAGCTTTCTTT,CASGDRGHGGNTEAFF
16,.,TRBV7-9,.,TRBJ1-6,TGTGCCAGCAGCCCCCGGACCCAAACCCGGGGTTCACCCCTCCACTTT,CASSPRTQTRGSPLHF
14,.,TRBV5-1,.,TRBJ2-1,TGCGCCAGCAGCTTGGCGCTAGTTGGCAATGAGCAGTTCTTC,CASSLALVGNEQFF